This T cell receptor beta chain was sequenced for a study of cytomegalovirus exposure and HLA in healthy donors. The ends lost 1 base at V and 7 bases at J; junction bases unmatched: 7. The CDR3 has 15 amino acids. The V gene's germline CDR1 is LNHDA and CDR2 SQIVND (reference sequence). Libraries were prepared by immunoSEQ multiplex PCR; TCRdb keeps only in-frame clonotypes and omits some of them. Here the sample spans 150,000 to 200,000 clones, 84% being singletons. This TCR derives from a man between 18 and 29 years old in good health and CMV-seropositive. This chain links TRBV19 with TRBJ2-1; 7 bases fit TRBD2. The sample was PBMCs. The CDR3 spells CASSIGAGVRNEQFF. CDR3 DNA sequence: TGTGCCAGTAGTATAGGGGCGGGAGTTAGGAATGAGCAGTTCTTC.